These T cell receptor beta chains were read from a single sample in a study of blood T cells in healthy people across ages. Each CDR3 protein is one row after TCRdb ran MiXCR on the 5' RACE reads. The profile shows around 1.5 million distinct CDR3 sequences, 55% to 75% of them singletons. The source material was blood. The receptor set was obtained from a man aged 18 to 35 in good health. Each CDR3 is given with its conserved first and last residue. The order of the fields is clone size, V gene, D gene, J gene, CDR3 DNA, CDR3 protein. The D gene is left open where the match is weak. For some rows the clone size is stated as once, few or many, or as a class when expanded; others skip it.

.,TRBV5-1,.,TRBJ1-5,TGCGCCAGCGGCTTGGATGGGGGAAGTTATCAGCCCCAGCATTTT,CASGLDGGSYQPQHF
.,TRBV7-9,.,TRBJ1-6,TGTGCCAGCAGGGAAGCGACCGTCGGGGCCCTCCACTTT,CASREATVGALHF
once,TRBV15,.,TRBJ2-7,TGTGCCACCAGCAGGACACTGACCTACGAGCAGTACTTC,CATSRTLTYEQYF
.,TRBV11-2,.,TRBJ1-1,TGTGCCAGCGACCGGGGAGAACCTGAAGCTTTCTTT,CASDRGEPEAFF
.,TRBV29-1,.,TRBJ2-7,TGCAGCGTCGCACCCGGACTGTCGGAGGGCGAGCAGTACTTC,CSVAPGLSEGEQYF
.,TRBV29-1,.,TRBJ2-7,TGCAGCGTTGTGATGCGAGGGTTAAAGTTGGGATACGAGCAGTACTTC,CSVVMRGLKLGYEQYF
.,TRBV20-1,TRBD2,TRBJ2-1,TGCAGTGCACCGGGACTAGCGGCTTGGGATGAGCAGTTCTTC,CSAPGLAAWDEQFF
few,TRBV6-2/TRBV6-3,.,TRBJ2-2,TGTGCCAGCAGTCGGGATTTCAACACCGGGGAGCTGTTTTTT,CASSRDFNTGELFF
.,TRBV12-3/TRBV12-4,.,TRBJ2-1,TGTGCCAGCAGTAATGTTGACGACAATGAGCAGTTCTTC,CASSNVDDNEQFF
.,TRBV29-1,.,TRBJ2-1,TGCAGCGTTGACAGGATGGGGATAGATGAGCAGTTCTTC,CSVDRMGIDEQFF
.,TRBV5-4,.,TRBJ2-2,TGTGCCAGCAGCTTTAGGTGGGTCGGGACACCCAACACCGGGGAGCTGTTTTTT,CASSFRWVGTPNTGELFF
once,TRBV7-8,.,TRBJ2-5,TGTGCCAGCAGCTTAGGTCCCGCAGTTGAGACCCAGTACTTC,CASSLGPAVETQYF
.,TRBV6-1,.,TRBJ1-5,TGTGCCAGCAGTGAATTGAGGGGAAGCAATCAGCCCCAGCATTTT,CASSELRGSNQPQHF
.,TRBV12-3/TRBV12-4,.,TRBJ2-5,TGTGCCAGCAAACCCCGTAACCAAGAGACCCAGTACTTC,CASKPRNQETQYF
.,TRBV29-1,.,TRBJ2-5,TGCAGCTCGGAGGGAAATGAGCAGTACTTC,CSSEGNEQYF
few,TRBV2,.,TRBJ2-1,TGTGCCAGCAGTGAAGGGACGGTATACAATGAGCAGTTCTTC,CASSEGTVYNEQFF
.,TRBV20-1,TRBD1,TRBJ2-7,TGCAGTGTACCGGGACAGGGTAGTGACGAGCAGTACTTC,CSVPGQGSDEQYF
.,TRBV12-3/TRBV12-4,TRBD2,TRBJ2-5,TGTGCCAGCAGTTTATGGGATCCGGGACTAGCGGGAAACCAAGAGACCCAGTACTTC,CASSLWDPGLAGNQETQYF
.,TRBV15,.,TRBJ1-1,TGTGCCACCAGACCAGGGGTCGGAACTGAAGCTTTCTTT,CATRPGVGTEAFF
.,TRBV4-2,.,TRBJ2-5,TGTGCCAGCAGCCAAGATCTGCGTGGTCTTCTAAAGACCCAGTACTTC,CASSQDLRGLLKTQYF
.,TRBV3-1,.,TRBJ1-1,TGTGCCAGCAGCCAAGATTTGGGGGTCAGCACTGAAGCTTTCTTT,CASSQDLGVSTEAFF
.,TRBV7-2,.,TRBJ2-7,TGTGCCAGCTGCCGTGGGGGATATAGCTCCTACGAGCAGTACTTC,CASCRGGYSSYEQYF
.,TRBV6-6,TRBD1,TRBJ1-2,TGTGCCAGCACCTCCCTTAGGACAGGCGGAGATGGCTACACCTTC,CASTSLRTGGDGYTF
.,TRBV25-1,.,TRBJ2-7,TGTGCCAGCAGTAAAACCCTCGGGGTTTTCGGGTACGAGCAGTACTTC,CASSKTLGVFGYEQYF
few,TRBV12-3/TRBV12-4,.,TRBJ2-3,TGTGCCAGCAGCACTGCCTTCCCCACGCAGTATTTT,CASSTAFPTQYF
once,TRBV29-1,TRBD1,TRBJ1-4,TGCAGTATTTTAACGGGGACAGTCAATGAAAAACTGTTTTTT,CSILTGTVNEKLFF
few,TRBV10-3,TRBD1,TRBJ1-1,TGTGCCATCCGCTCAGGGGGGAGCACTGAAGCTTTCTTT,CAIRSGGSTEAFF
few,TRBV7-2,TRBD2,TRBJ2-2,TGTGCCAGCAGCTTAGCGGCTAGCGGTGGGACCGGGGAGCTGTTTTTT,CASSLAASGGTGELFF
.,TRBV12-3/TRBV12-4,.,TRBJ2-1,TGTGCCAGCAGGTCGGCTAGGGTCAATGAGCAGTTCTTC,CASRSARVNEQFF
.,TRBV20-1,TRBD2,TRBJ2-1,TGCAGTGCTCCTTCGAGGACTAGCGATGAGCAGTTCTTC,CSAPSRTSDEQFF
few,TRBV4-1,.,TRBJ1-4,TGCGCCAGCAGCCAAGGTTTCTATTTAGACCGGGATGAAAAACTGTTTTTT,CASSQGFYLDRDEKLFF
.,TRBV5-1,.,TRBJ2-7,TGCGCCAGCAGCGTTGGACCCTACGAGCAGTACTTC,CASSVGPYEQYF
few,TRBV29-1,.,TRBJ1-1,TGCAGCGTTATTGGTTTCATGAACACTGAAGCTTTCTTT,CSVIGFMNTEAFF
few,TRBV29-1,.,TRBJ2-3,TGCAGCTGGGGGGAGATTGCAGATACGCAGTATTTT,CSWGEIADTQYF
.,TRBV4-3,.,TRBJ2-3,TGCGCCAGCAGCCAAGTTAGGAAAGACGGTGCGGGAGATACGCAGTATTTT,CASSQVRKDGAGDTQYF
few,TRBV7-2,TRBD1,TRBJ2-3,TGTGCCAGCGGCCGGACAGGCGATAGCACAGATACGCAGTATTTT,CASGRTGDSTDTQYF
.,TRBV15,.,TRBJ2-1,TGTGCCACCGCAGGGCGGGGAGGAAATGAGCAGTTCTTC,CATAGRGGNEQFF
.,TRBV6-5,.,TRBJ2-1,TGTGCCAGCAGTTACTCGACCGGGGGCATTAGGAATGAGCAGTTCTTC,CASSYSTGGIRNEQFF
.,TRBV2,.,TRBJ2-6,TGTGCCAGCAGTGACAGGGGAAGATCTGGGGCCAACGTCCTGACTTTC,CASSDRGRSGANVLTF
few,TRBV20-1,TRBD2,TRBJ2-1,TGCAGTGCTAGAGATCCGCTAGCGGGAGTGAAAAATGAGCAGTTCTTC,CSARDPLAGVKNEQFF
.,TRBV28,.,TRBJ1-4,TGTGCCAGCAGTTTGTCAGATGGTCGAGCAACTAATGAAAAACTGTTTTTT,CASSLSDGRATNEKLFF
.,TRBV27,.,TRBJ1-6,TGTGCCAGCAGTCACAGGGTAGATGATTCACCCCTCCACTTT,CASSHRVDDSPLHF
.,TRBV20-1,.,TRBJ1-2,TGCAGTGCTGGGACCTCCCTTCGGGGCTACACCTTC,CSAGTSLRGYTF
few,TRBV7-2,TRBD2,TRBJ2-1,TGTGCCAGCAGCGCGACTAGCGGGGCCTACAATGAGCAGTTCTTC,CASSATSGAYNEQFF
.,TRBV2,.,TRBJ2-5,TGTGCCAGCGGTGAACCTGGGGGACGCCTAGAAGAGACCCAGTACTTC,CASGEPGGRLEETQYF
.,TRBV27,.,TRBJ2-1,TGTGCCAGCAGTCCACGGGCCACCAATGAGCAGTTCTTC,CASSPRATNEQFF
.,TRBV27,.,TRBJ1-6,TGTGCCAGCACCCAGATTTTCTATAATTCACCCCTCCACTTT,CASTQIFYNSPLHF
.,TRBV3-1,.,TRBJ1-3,TGTGCCAGCAGCCAAGATTCGGCAGGGGGAAACACCATATATTTT,CASSQDSAGGNTIYF
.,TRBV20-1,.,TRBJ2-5,TGCAGTGCTAGAGACGTTACTAGAAGAGAGACCCAGTACTTC,CSARDVTRRETQYF